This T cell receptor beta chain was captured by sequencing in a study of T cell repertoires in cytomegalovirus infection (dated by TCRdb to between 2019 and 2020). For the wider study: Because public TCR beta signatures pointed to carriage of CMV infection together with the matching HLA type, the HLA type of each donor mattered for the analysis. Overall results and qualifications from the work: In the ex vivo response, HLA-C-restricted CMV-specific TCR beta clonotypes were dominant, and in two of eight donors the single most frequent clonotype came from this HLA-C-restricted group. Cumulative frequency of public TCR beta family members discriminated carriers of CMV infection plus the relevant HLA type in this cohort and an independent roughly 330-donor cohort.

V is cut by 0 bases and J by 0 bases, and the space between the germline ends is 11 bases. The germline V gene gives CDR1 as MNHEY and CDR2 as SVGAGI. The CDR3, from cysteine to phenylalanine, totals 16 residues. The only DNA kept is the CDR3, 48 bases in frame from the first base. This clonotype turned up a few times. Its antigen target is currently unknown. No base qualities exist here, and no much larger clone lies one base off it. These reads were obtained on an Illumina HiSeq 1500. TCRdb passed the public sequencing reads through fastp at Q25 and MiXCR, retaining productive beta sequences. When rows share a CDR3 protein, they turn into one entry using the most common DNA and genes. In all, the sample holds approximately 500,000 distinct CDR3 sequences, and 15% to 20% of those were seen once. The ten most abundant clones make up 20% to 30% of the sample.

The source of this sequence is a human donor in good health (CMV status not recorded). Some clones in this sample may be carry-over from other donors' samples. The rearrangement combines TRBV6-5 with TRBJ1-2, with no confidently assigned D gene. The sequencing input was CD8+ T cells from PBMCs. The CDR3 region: CASSYSRYSANYGYTF. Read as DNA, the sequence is TGTGCCAGCAGTTACTCGAGATACAGCGCTAACTATGGCTACACCTTC.